Listed here are 17 T cell receptor beta chains from one sample, sequenced in a study of CXCR3-negative and CXCR3-positive naive CD8 T cells. TRB cDNA was prepared as libraries by UMI-labeled 5' RACE. TCRdb reprocessed the 5' RACE reads and keeps a single row for each CDR3 protein, giving no DNA. This sample's clone table lists around 10,000 distinct CDR3 sequences. The sample taken for sequencing was naive CXCR3- CD8+ T cells from blood. Subset given: CD45RO-CCR7+CD27+CD95- naive CD8+ T cells lacking CXCR3 (TNR3-). The receptors here all came from a human donor in good health. Some clones in this sample may be carry-over from other donors' samples.

This chain links TRBV6-1 with TRBJ2-7. The CDR3 totals 15 residues. The germline V gene encodes CDR1 MNHNS and CDR2 SASEGT. The chain's CDR3 is CASSEALQGIYEQYF.

Measured by frequency, this clonotype is medium-sized (0.01 to 0.1%). This chain connects TRBV20-1 to TRBJ2-4; the D gene TCRdb calls, TRBD1, cannot be checked with no DNA. CDR1 DFQATT and CDR2 SNEGSKA come from the germline V gene (reference sequence). The CDR3 covers 11 residues. The CDR3 spells CSLGAENIQYF.

V and J are TRBV7-9 and TRBJ1-1; TCRdb indicates TRBD1, and absent DNA this call remains unverified. Germline CDR1 is SEHNR and CDR2 is FQNEAQ (reference sequence). The CDR3 is 17 amino acids. The CDR3 reads CASSPGQGGLMNTEAFF.

This clonotype ranks as medium-sized in terms of frequency. The chain joins TRBV2 to TRBJ1-1. CDR3 length equals 15 residues. Germline assignment: CDR1 SNHLY and CDR2 FYNNEI. CDR3: CASSDGVSPAAEAFF.

CDR3 sequence reads: CASRTDSWAWETQYF. The V and J genes are TRBV5-1 and TRBJ2-5; TCRdb's D call, TRBD1, is unchecked because there is no DNA. Per the germline V gene, CDR1 is SGHRS and CDR2 is YFSETQ. There are 15 residues in the CDR3.

This clonotype counts as medium-sized by frequency. The J gene is TRBJ1-2, the V gene TRBV12-3 or TRBV12-4. The CDR3 is 13 residues long. CDR3 protein: CASSLGAASGYTF.

This sequence joins TRBV27 and TRBJ1-1. Germline CDR1 is MNHEY and CDR2 is SMNVEV (reference sequence). The CDR3 has 13 amino acids. CDR3 in amino acids: CASSLVWNTEAFF.

According to its frequency, this clonotype is medium-sized. The rearrangement uses TRBV9 and TRBJ2-6; TCRdb's D gene call, TRBD2, goes unchecked for lack of DNA. The CDR3 consists of 17 residues. Germline-derived CDR1 and CDR2 are SGDLS and YYNGEE. The CDR3 here is CASSVGTSASGANVLTF.

This clonotype ranks as medium-sized (0.01 to 0.1%) in terms of frequency. The rearrangement joins TRBV3-1 to TRBJ2-1. This CDR3 contains 14 residues. Looked up from germline, CDR1 is LGHDT and CDR2 is YNNKEL (reference sequence). The CDR3 loop reads CASSQLDSYNEQFF.

This clonotype is labeled medium-sized based on frequency. The rearrangement joins TRBV6-2 or TRBV6-3 to TRBJ1-1; TCRdb picks TRBD1, but there is no DNA to check that call. Per germline, CDR1 MNHEY and CDR2 SVGEGT. The CDR3 extends over 15 amino acids. The CDR3 here is CASSPVRVQNTEAFF.

The chain employs TRBV12-3 or TRBV12-4 and TRBJ2-5; TCRdb returns TRBD1, unconfirmable since there is no DNA. The CDR3 consists of 15 residues. The CDR3 loop reads CASSLVPGVGETQYF.

This sequence joins TRBV19 and TRBJ1-5. In germline, CDR1 is LNHDA, CDR2 SQIVND (reference sequence). The CDR3 covers 15 residues. The CDR3 loop is CASSIVEWGNQPQHF.

V is TRBV15 and J is TRBJ1-2; lacking DNA, the TRBD1 call made by TCRdb goes unchecked. The CDR3 contains 15 residues. CDR1 is LNHNV, CDR2 YYDKDF, per germline (reference sequence). The CDR3 is CATSSDRGLNYGYTF.

The chain recombines TRBV28 with TRBJ1-1; TCRdb's D call, TRBD1, is unchecked because there is no DNA. The CDR3 runs to 15 residues. CDR1 is MDHEN and CDR2 is SYDVKM in the germline V gene. CDR3: CASSPGGIGDTEAFF.

This clonotype is labeled medium-sized (0.01 to 0.1%) based on frequency. This chain uses TRBV7-3 with TRBJ2-3; TCRdb calls TRBD2, which cannot be checked without DNA. CDR1 and CDR2 from the germline V gene are SGHTA and FQGTGA. This CDR3 comprises 16 residues. CDR3 sequence reads: CASSSSSGRVADTQYF.

This chain joins TRBV19 and TRBJ1-1. Per germline, CDR1 LNHDA and CDR2 SQIVND (reference sequence). There are 15 residues in the CDR3. CDR3 region: CASSITRGGGAEAFF.

The chain employs TRBV29-1 and TRBJ2-1. This CDR3 is 12 amino acids long. From germline, CDR1 is SQVTM and CDR2 ANQGSEA. CDR3 sequence: CSVESQSNEQFF.